Each of the 7 T cell receptor beta chains below was sequenced from the same sample in a study of blood T cell repertoires in COVID-19. TCRdb keeps only in-frame clones here, not all; method: immunoSEQ multiplex PCR. The top ten hold about 2% of the sample, which has roughly 130,000 clones, approximately 80% seen once. What was sequenced was peripheral blood. The source is a man aged 70-80 years with acute or convalescent COVID-19.

This chain joins TRBV5-1 and TRBJ2-7; D remains unclear. Germline lookup yields CDR1 SGHRS and CDR2 YFSETQ. The CDR3 loop spans 14 amino acids. Trimming removed 3 bases at V and 0 bases at J, with 10 bases between. CDR3 nucleotides: TGCGCCAGCAGCTACCGACGCGGCTCCTACGAGCAGTACTTC. Amino acids: CASSYRRGSYEQYF.

The V and J genes are TRBV7-9 and TRBJ2-2, with D possibly being TRBD1 (5 bases). The CDR3 has 14 amino acids. V gave up 1 base and J gave up 4 bases, with 7 bases separating them. Germline values: CDR1 SEHNR, CDR2 FQNEAQ (reference sequence). In nucleotides, the CDR3 is TGTGCCAGCAGCTTAGAAGGGGCCACCGGGGAGCTGTTTTTT. Translation gives CASSLEGATGELFF.

This chain links TRBV5-1 with TRBJ2-3; 12 nucleotides line up with TRBD2. Germline V gene sequence: CDR1 SGHRS, CDR2 YFSETQ. V trimming: 5 bases; J trimming: 2 bases; junction bases outside the gene matches: 6. The CDR3 is 16 residues long. The CDR3 DNA is TGCGCCAGCAGGCAGACTAGCGGGGGTTACACAGATACGCAGTATTTT. This encodes CASRQTSGGYTDTQYF. Full variable domain (outside the CDR3, taken from reference TRBV5-1 and TRBJ2-3): KAGVTQTPRYLIKTRGQQVTLSCSPISGHRSVSWYQQTPGQGLQFLFEYFSETQRNKGNFPGRFSGRQFSNSRSEMNVSTLELGDSALYLCASRQTSGGYTDTQYFGPGTRLTVL.

J is TRBJ1-5 and V is TRBV19; 8 nucleotides line up with TRBD1. Germline trimming cut 6 bases from V and 5 bases from J; bases unmatched to any gene: 9. The CDR3 is made up of 15 amino acids. Germline loops: CDR1 LNHDA, CDR2 SQIVND (reference sequence). CDR3 bases: TGTGCCAGTAGCCCGACAGGGGAGGGCGATCAGCCCCAGCATTTT. Protein: CASSPTGEGDQPQHF.

The CDR3 DNA is TGTGCCAGCAGCCGAGACTATAATTCACCCCTCCACTTT. It yields the protein CASSRDYNSPLHF. V usage is TRBV6-5 and J usage is TRBJ1-6; D unresolved. CDR3 length equals 13 residues. From germline, CDR1 is MNHEY and CDR2 SVGAGI. Trimming removed 6 bases from V and 3 bases from J, with 6 bases in between.

The J gene is TRBJ1-2, the V gene TRBV6-5; no definite D call. Between the trimmed V and J ends, which lost 7 bases and 9 bases, there was a span of 12 bases. The CDR3 runs 11 residues. Germline lookup yields CDR1 MNHEY and CDR2 SVGAGI. CDR3 in amino acids: CASTTLESYTF. The CDR3 nucleotides read TGTGCCAGCACCACCCTGGAGAGCTACACCTTC.

This clone was found a few times. This rearrangement joins TRBV10-3 to TRBJ1-2; 9 bases are shared with TRBD1. The germline V gene encodes CDR1 ENHRY and CDR2 SYGVKD. This CDR3 spans 14 amino acids. Trimming at V came to 6 bases and at J to 1 base, leaving 3 bases not matched to a gene. The CDR3 protein is CAIRGDRDNYGYTF. CDR3 bases: TGTGCCATCAGAGGGGACAGGGATAACTATGGCTACACCTTC.